Listed below are T cell receptor beta chains from one sample, sequenced in a study of tumor-infiltrating lymphocytes in localized non-small cell lung cancer. Repertoires were generated with immunoSEQ multiplex PCR, while TCRdb's copy carries only in-frame clones and drops some. This table has about 21,000 clones, approximately 80% appearing once. Sequencing used lung tumor tissue. The receptors stem from a human donor with non-small cell lung cancer. Each CDR3 is given with its conserved first and last residue. The order of the fields is J gene, clone size, V gene, D gene, CDR3 protein, CDR3 DNA. D genes are given only for firm matches. Only part of the rows carry a size: once, few, many, or a class if the clone is expanded.

TRBJ2-3	few	TRBV5-4	-	CASSYRTDTQYF	TGTGCCAGCAGCTACCGCACAGATACGCAGTATTTT
TRBJ2-7	-	TRBV7-9	-	CASSFVYEQYF	TGTGCCAGCAGCTTTGTCTACGAGCAGTACTTC
TRBJ2-5	few	TRBV2	-	CASSPSVMGTQYF	TGTGCCAGCAGTCCTAGCGTTATGGGGACCCAGTACTTC
TRBJ2-1	-	TRBV19	TRBD1	CASKSDRSSYNEQFF	TGTGCCAGTAAGTCGGACAGGAGCTCCTACAATGAGCAGTTCTTC
TRBJ1-6	-	TRBV7-9	-	CASSLVGGTLHF	TGTGCCAGCAGCTTAGTCGGGGGCACCCTCCACTTT
TRBJ2-1	-	TRBV2	-	CASRGSSYNEQFF	TGTGCCAGCAGAGGGAGCTCCTACAATGAGCAGTTCTTC
TRBJ2-7	-	TRBV10-1	TRBD1	CASSPGTAGGEQYF	TGCGCCAGCAGTCCCGGGACAGCTGGGGGCGAGCAGTACTTC
TRBJ2-3	-	TRBV5-4	-	CASSSLLAKDTQYF	TGTGCCAGCAGCTCATTACTAGCTAAAGATACGCAGTATTTT
TRBJ2-2	-	TRBV21-1	-	CASSKASDPRVSGELFF	TGTGCCAGCAGCAAAGCGTCCGACCCCAGGGTTTCGGGGGAGCTGTTTTTT
TRBJ2-3	few	TRBV15	-	CATSKTRLNTDTQYF	TGTGCCACCAGCAAAACCAGACTTAACACAGATACGCAGTATTTT
TRBJ2-6	medium-sized	TRBV15	-	CATSLTRSGANVLTF	TGTGCCACCAGCCTGACCCGGTCCGGGGCCAACGTCCTGACTTTC
TRBJ1-4	once	TRBV6-1	-	CASSKDLLTNEKLFF	TGTGCCAGCAGCAAGGACCTTCTAACTAATGAAAAACTGTTTTTT
TRBJ1-5	-	TRBV18	-	CASSPGGDQPQHF	TGTGCCAGCTCCCCCGGGGGGGATCAGCCCCAGCATTTT
TRBJ2-5	once	TRBV14	-	CASSQDLVETQYF	TGTGCCAGCAGCCAAGATTTGGTAGAGACCCAGTACTTC
TRBJ2-7	-	TRBV7-6	-	CASSPGLPTGSYEQYF	TGTGCCAGCAGCCCTGGACTCCCCACGGGCTCCTACGAGCAGTACTTC
TRBJ1-2	-	TRBV30	TRBD1	CAWKAGGGYGYTF	TGTGCCTGGAAGGCAGGGGGCGGCTATGGCTACACCTTC
TRBJ2-7	-	TRBV11-3	-	CASSLGPTYEQYF	TGTGCCAGCAGCTTAGGCCCCACCTACGAGCAGTACTTC